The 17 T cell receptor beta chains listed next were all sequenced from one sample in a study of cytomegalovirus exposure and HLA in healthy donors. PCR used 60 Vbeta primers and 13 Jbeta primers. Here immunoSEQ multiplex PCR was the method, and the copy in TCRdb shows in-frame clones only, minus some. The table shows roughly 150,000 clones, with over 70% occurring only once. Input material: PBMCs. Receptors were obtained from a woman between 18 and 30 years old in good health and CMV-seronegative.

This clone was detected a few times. In DNA, the CDR3 is TGTGCCTGGAGTCGGGGATTTGGCACTGAAGCTTTCTTT. Its protein product is CAWSRGFGTEAFF. The chain has TRBV30 and TRBJ1-1; unclear D gene. Germline values: CDR1 GTSNPN, CDR2 SVGIG (reference sequence). Trimming shortened V by 2 bases and J by 4 bases, and 11 bases separated the two germline ends. The CDR3 totals 13 residues.

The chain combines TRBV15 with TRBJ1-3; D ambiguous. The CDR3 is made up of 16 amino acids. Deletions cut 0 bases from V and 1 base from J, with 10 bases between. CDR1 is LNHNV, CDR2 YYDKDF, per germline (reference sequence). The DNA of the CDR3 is TGTGCCACCAGCAGAGACCAGGCGTTTTCTGGAAACACCATATATTTT. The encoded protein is CATSRDQAFSGNTIYF.

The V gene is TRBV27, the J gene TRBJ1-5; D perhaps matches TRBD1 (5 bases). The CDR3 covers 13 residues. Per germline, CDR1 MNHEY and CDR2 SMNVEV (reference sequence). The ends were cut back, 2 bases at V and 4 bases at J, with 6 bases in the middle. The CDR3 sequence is CASSLRQNQPQHF. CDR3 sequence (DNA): TGTGCCAGCAGTTTACGACAGAATCAGCCCCAGCATTTT.

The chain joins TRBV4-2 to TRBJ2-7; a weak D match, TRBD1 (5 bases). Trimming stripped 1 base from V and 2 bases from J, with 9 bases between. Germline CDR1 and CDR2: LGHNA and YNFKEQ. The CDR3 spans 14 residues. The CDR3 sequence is CASSQVDTTYEQYF. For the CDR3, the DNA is TGTGCCAGCAGCCAAGTGGACACAACCTACGAGCAGTACTTC.

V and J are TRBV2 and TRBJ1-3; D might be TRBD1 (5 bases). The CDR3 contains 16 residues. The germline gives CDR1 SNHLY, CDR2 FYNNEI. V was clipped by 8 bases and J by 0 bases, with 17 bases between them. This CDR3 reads CASGPIGGVSGNTIYF. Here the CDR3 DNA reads TGTGCCAGCGGTCCAATCGGGGGAGTCTCTGGAAACACCATATATTTT.

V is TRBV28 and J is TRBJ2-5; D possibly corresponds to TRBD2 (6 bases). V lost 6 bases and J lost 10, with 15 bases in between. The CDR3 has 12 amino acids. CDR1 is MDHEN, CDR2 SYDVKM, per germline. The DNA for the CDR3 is TGTGCCAGCAGCGAAATTGGGGGAGGCCAGTACTTC. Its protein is CASSEIGGGQYF.

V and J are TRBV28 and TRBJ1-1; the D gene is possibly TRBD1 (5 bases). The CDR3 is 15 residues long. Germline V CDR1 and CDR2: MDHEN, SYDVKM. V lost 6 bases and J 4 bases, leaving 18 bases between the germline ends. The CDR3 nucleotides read TGTGCCAGCAGCCCATTTGCGACCCAGGGCACTGAAGCTTTCTTT. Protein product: CASSPFATQGTEAFF.

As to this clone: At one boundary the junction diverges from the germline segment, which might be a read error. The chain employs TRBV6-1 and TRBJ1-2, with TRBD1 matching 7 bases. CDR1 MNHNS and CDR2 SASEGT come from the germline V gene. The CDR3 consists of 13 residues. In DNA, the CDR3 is TGTGCCAGCAGGGAAGCCTCGGAAGGACAGGCATCCTTC. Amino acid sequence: CASREASEGQASF.

The chain's CDR3 is CAISAKYGQGWTDTQYF. In nucleotides, the CDR3 is TGTGCCATCAGTGCCAAATATGGGCAGGGCTGGACAGATACGCAGTATTTT. The rearrangement joins TRBV10-3 to TRBJ2-3, with a weak D call TRBD1 (5 bases). This CDR3 spans 17 amino acids. The V gene's germline CDR1 is ENHRY and CDR2 SYGVKD. Between the trimmed V and J ends, which lost 4 bases and 3 bases, there was a span of 20 bases.

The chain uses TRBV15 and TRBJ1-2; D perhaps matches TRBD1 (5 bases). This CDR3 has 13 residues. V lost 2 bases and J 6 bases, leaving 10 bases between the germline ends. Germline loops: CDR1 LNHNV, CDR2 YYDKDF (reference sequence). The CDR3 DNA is TGTGCCACCAGCAGATCACCCAGGGATGGCTACACCTTC. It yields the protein CATSRSPRDGYTF.

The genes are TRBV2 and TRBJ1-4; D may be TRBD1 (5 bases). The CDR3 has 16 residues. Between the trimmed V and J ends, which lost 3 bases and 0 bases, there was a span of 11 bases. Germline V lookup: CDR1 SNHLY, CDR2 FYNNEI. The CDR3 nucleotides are TGTGCCAGCAGTGATTTGACAGAAGCAACTAATGAAAAACTGTTTTTT. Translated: CASSDLTEATNEKLFF.

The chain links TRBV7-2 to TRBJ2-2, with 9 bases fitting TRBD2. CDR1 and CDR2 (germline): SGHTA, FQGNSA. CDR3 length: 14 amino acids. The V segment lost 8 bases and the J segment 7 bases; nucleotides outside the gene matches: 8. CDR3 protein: CASRQSGGLGELFF. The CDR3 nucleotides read TGTGCCAGCCGTCAAAGCGGGGGGCTCGGGGAGCTGTTTTTT.

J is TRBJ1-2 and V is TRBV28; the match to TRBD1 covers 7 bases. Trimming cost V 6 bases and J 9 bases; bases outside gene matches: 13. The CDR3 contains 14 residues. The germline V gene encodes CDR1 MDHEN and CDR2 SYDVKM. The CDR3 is CASSPTGDPYRYTF. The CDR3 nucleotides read TGTGCCAGCAGCCCCACAGGGGACCCTTATCGCTACACCTTC.

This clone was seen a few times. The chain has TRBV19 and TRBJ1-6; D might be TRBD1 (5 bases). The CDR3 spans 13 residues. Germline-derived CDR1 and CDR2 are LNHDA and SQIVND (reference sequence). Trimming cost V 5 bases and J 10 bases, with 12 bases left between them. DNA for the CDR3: TGTGCCAGTAGTCTCCAGGGAAGATCACCCCTCCACTTT. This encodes CASSLQGRSPLHF.

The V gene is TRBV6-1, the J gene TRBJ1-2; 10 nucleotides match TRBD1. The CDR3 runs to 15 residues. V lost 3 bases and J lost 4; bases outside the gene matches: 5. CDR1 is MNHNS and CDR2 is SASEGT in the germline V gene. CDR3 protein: CASSEGTGDSYGYTF. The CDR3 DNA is TGTGCCAGCAGTGAGGGGACAGGGGATAGCTATGGCTACACCTTC.

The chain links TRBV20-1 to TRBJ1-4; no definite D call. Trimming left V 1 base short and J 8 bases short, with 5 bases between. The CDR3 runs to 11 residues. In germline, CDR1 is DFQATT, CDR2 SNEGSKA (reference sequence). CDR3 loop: CSARVEEKLFF. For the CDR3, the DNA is TGCAGTGCTAGAGTCGAGGAAAAACTGTTTTTT.

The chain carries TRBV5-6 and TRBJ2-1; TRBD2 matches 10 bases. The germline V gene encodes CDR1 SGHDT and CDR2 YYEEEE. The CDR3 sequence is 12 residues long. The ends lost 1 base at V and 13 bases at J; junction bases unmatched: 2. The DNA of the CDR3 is TGTGCCAGCAGCTTGACTAGCGGGGCTCAGTTCTTC. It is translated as CASSLTSGAQFF.